Listed below are T cell receptor beta chains from one sample, sequenced in a study of CD8+ T cells in alopecia areata. Some clones are missing from TCRdb's copy, which holds only in-frame ones; the method was immunoSEQ multiplex PCR. The repertoire consists of over 150,000 clones, with roughly 59% occurring once and the leading ten covering under 2%. Sequenced here: CD4+ T cells sorted from blood, sampled at week 0. The receptor set was obtained from a human donor with alopecia areata. Each CDR3 is given with its conserved first and last residue. The D gene is left open where the match is weak. Size is omitted from some rows. Given values are once, few, many or a class for expanded clones.

v_gene	j_gene	len	d_gene	abundance	CDR3nt	CDR3aa
TRBV2	TRBJ2-3	15	.	.	TGTGCCAGCAGGTTTGACAGAGGGACCACAGATACGCAGTATTTT	CASRFDRGTTDTQYF
TRBV7-8	TRBJ2-5	14	TRBD1	.	TGTGCCAGCAGCTTAGGGGACAGCCAAGAGACCCAGTACTTC	CASSLGDSQETQYF
TRBV4-2	TRBJ2-7	16	TRBD1	.	TGTGCCAGCAGCCAAGATGTTCGGGACAGCCTCTACGAGCAGTACTTC	CASSQDVRDSLYEQYF
TRBV25-1	TRBJ2-7	14	TRBD1	.	TGTGCCAGCAGTGCCAGGGACAGGGGGCGCGAGCAGTACTTC	CASSARDRGREQYF
TRBV5-1	TRBJ2-7	13	.	.	TGCGCCAGCACACCTGGAGCCTCCTACGAGCAGTACTTC	CASTPGASYEQYF
TRBV4-3	TRBJ2-1	17	TRBD2	.	TGCGCCAGCAGCCAAGATGTTACCGGGACTACATCCGGTGAGCAGTTCTTC	CASSQDVTGTTSGEQFF
TRBV30	TRBJ2-5	16	.	.	TGTGCCTGGAGTGTACTCGCACAGCCAGGCCAAGAGACCCAGTACTTC	CAWSVLAQPGQETQYF
TRBV5-1	TRBJ2-5	13	.	.	TGCGCCAGCAGCCCCAATGAGGAAGAGACCCAGTACTTC	CASSPNEEETQYF
TRBV9	TRBJ1-2	14	.	.	TGTGCCAGCAGCGTAGACGGAGAGAACTATGGCTCCACCTTC	CASSVDGENYGSTF
TRBV4-3	TRBJ2-5	13	.	.	TGCGCCAGCAGCCAAACAGGGAGAGAGACCCAGTACTTC	CASSQTGRETQYF
TRBV7-9	TRBJ2-7	13	.	.	TGTGCCAGCAGCTTATCCACAGACTACGAGCAGTACTTC	CASSLSTDYEQYF
TRBV11-3	TRBJ2-3	16	TRBD2	.	TGTGCCAGCAGCCCCCGACTAGCGGGGGGCACAGATACGCAGTATTTT	CASSPRLAGGTDTQYF
TRBV29-1	TRBJ2-1	16	.	few	TGCAGCGTTGGAGTTTTACCCAGGCGGTCGAACAATGAGCAGTTCTTC	CSVGVLPRRSNNEQFF
TRBV30	TRBJ2-7	20	TRBD1	.	TGTGCCTGGAGTGTATCGATAGAGGGGGCGCCCGGCTTAAGTATTTACGAGCAGTACTTC	CAWSVSIEGAPGLSIYEQYF
TRBV4-1	TRBJ2-2	14	TRBD1	.	TGCGCCAGCAGCCAGGACAGGGGTACCGGGGAGCTGTTTTTT	CASSQDRGTGELFF
TRBV15	TRBJ2-3	16	TRBD1	.	TGTGCCACCAGCAGAGGGATGGACAGGGCCACAGATACGCAGTATTTT	CATSRGMDRATDTQYF
TRBV29-1	TRBJ2-1	17	.	.	TGCAGCGTTGACATCACCTATCGGGGGACTTCCTACAATGAGCAGTTCTTC	CSVDITYRGTSYNEQFF
TRBV30	TRBJ2-3	12	.	.	TGTGCCTGGAGTCCACTGGGGGATACGCAGTATTTT	CAWSPLGDTQYF
TRBV6-1	TRBJ2-1	15	TRBD2	few	TGTGCCAGCAGTGAAGCCGGGGGGGCCAGCAATGAGCAGTTCTTC	CASSEAGGASNEQFF
TRBV5-6	TRBJ2-1	15	TRBD1	few	TGTGCCAGCAGCATGACAGGGGGCTCAAGGAATGAGCAGTTCTTC	CASSMTGGSRNEQFF
TRBV25-1	TRBJ1-4	14	.	.	TGTGCCAGCAGGGGCAGTACAACTAATGAAAAACTGTTTTTT	CASRGSTTNEKLFF
TRBV7-9	TRBJ2-1	13	.	few	TGTGCCAGCAGCTTAATCGGAAGGAATGAGCAGTTCTTC	CASSLIGRNEQFF
TRBV7-3	TRBJ1-2	10	.	few	TGTGCCAGCAGCCAGTCTGGCTACACCTTC	CASSQSGYTF
TRBV15	TRBJ1-2	12	TRBD1	.	TGTGCCACCAGCGGGACGGACAGGCGGTACACCTTC	CATSGTDRRYTF
TRBV27	TRBJ2-1	16	TRBD1	few	TGTGCCAGCAGTTTCCGACAGGGGCCGGCGGGCAATGAGCAGTTCTTC	CASSFRQGPAGNEQFF
TRBV29-1	TRBJ1-2	15	TRBD1	.	TGCAGCGTCCATGCACCGGGACAGGGGGACTATGGCTACACCTTC	CSVHAPGQGDYGYTF
TRBV6-5	TRBJ2-5	14	.	.	TGTGCCAGCAGTCAGACAGGCACCCAAGAGACCCAGTACTTC	CASSQTGTQETQYF
TRBV9	TRBJ2-1	12	.	few	TGTGCCAGCAGCCCTAGATCTCGAGAGCAGTTCTTC	CASSPRSREQFF
TRBV5-4	TRBJ2-7	16	.	.	TGTGCCAGCAGCCTGGAACCCCAGGGGAGCTCCTACGAGCAGTACTTC	CASSLEPQGSSYEQYF
TRBV6-5	TRBJ1-2	16	TRBD1	.	TGTGCCAGCAGTTACCGCAGGACAGGGGGAGGTTATGGCTACACCTTC	CASSYRRTGGGYGYTF
TRBV2	TRBJ2-7	11	.	.	TGTGCCAGCCCCAGGGGAAACGAGCAGTACTTC	CASPRGNEQYF
TRBV11-2	TRBJ2-7	13	TRBD1	.	TGTGCCAGCAGCCGGGACAGAAACTACGAGCAGTACTTC	CASSRDRNYEQYF
TRBV4-3	TRBJ2-5	13	.	.	TGCGCCAGCAGCCAAGATTTTCGGGAGACCCAGTACTTC	CASSQDFRETQYF
TRBV5-1	TRBJ2-7	14	.	.	TGCGCCAGCAGCTTCAGGACCTCGCTCTACGAGCAGTACTTC	CASSFRTSLYEQYF
TRBV30	TRBJ1-5	14	.	.	TGTGCCTGGAGTGTATGGGGAGTTGGGCAGCCCCAGCATTTT	CAWSVWGVGQPQHF
TRBV4-3	TRBJ1-2	12	.	.	TGCGCCAGCAGCCAAGAAGGGGTTGGCTACACCTTC	CASSQEGVGYTF
TRBV29-1	TRBJ2-4	14	TRBD1	.	TGCAGCGCCTGGACAGGAGTAGCCAAAAACATTCAGTACTTC	CSAWTGVAKNIQYF
TRBV9	TRBJ1-1	14	.	.	TGTGCCAGCAGCGTGACAGCCATGAACACTGAAGCTTTCTTT	CASSVTAMNTEAFF
TRBV9	TRBJ1-3	12	.	.	TGTGCCAGCAGCTACTCTGGAAACACCATATATTTT	CASSYSGNTIYF
TRBV7-3	TRBJ1-6	15	.	.	TGTGCCAGCAGCTCAGACAGTAACTATAATTCACCCCTCCACTTT	CASSSDSNYNSPLHF
TRBV2	TRBJ2-6	15	.	.	TGTGCCAGCAGTGAAAGGGGTTCAGCGGCCAACGTCCTGACTTTC	CASSERGSAANVLTF
TRBV5-1	TRBJ2-5	12	.	few	TGCGCCAGCTACGGGACGGGCGAGACCCAGTACTTC	CASYGTGETQYF
TRBV7-2	TRBJ1-5	13	TRBD1	few	TGTGCCAGCAGTAGGACAGGGGACCAGCCCCAGCATTTT	CASSRTGDQPQHF
TRBV18	TRBJ1-1	14	.	few	TGTGCCAGCGCGCGCTCGGCAACCAACACTGAAGCTTTCTTT	CASARSATNTEAFF
TRBV7-2	TRBJ1-6	15	.	few	TGTGCCAGCAGCCCTATTTTAGGGAATAATTCACCCCTCCACTTT	CASSPILGNNSPLHF